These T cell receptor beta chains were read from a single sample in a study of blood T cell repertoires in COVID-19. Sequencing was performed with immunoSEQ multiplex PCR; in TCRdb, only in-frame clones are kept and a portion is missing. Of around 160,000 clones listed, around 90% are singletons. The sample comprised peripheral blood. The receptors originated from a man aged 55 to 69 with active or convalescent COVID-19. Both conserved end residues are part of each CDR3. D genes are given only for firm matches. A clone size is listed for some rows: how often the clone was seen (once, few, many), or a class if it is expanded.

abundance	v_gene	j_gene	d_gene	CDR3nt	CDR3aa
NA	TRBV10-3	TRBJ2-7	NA	TGTGCCATCAGTGGACCCTCAGCGAGATACGAGCAGTACTTC	CAISGPSARYEQYF
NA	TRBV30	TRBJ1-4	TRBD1	TGTGCCTGGAGTTTGAGACAGGGGGCAACTAATGAAAAACTGTTTTTT	CAWSLRQGATNEKLFF
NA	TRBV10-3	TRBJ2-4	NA	TGTGCCATCAGTGAGTCAACAGACAAAAACATTCAGTACTTC	CAISESTDKNIQYF
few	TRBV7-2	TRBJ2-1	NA	TGTGCCAGCAGCCTCGACTGGAGCTCCTACAATGAGCAGTTCTTC	CASSLDWSSYNEQFF
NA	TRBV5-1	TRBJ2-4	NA	TGCGCCAGCAGCTTGGCCGGAGACAGAGAAAACATTCAGTACTTC	CASSLAGDRENIQYF
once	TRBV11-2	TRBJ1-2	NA	TGTGCCAGCAGCCAGTCGTCTGGGACACAATATGGCTACACCTTC	CASSQSSGTQYGYTF
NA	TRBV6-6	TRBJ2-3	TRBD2	TGTGCCAGCAGTTACTCGATAGCGGGAGGGACAGATACGCAGTATTTT	CASSYSIAGGTDTQYF
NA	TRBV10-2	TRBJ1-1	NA	TGCGCCAGCAGTGAGTCAGGCACAGGGTTGAACACTGAAGCTTTCTTT	CASSESGTGLNTEAFF
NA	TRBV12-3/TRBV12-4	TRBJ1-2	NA	TGTGCCAGCAGTTTGAGTCAAATTGGTGGCTACACCTTC	CASSLSQIGGYTF
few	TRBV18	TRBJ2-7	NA	TGTGCCAGCTCACCCGAAAGGACAGCCTACGAGCAGTACTTC	CASSPERTAYEQYF
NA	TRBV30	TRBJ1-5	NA	TGTGCCTGGAGTGTAGGAGGGCGTCAGCCCCAGCATTTT	CAWSVGGRQPQHF
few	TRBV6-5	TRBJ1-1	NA	TGTGCCAGCAGTTACTCGGCGAACACTGAAGCTTTCTTT	CASSYSANTEAFF
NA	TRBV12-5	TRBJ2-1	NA	TGTGCTAGTGGTTTGGTAACTACTTACAATGAGCAGTTCTTC	CASGLVTTYNEQFF
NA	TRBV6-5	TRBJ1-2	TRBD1	TGTGCCAGCAGTCTAGGGACAGACTATGGCTACACCTTC	CASSLGTDYGYTF
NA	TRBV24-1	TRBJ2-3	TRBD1	TGTGCCACCAGTGATTCCCTACAGGGGAGCACAGATACGCAGTATTTT	CATSDSLQGSTDTQYF
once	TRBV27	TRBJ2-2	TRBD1	TGTGCCAGCAGTTTATCCGGGACAGGGAACACCGGGGAGCTGTTTTTT	CASSLSGTGNTGELFF
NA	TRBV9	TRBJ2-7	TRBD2	TGTGCCAGCAGCGTATCTAGCGGGGGCCCCTCCTACGAGCAGTACTTC	CASSVSSGGPSYEQYF
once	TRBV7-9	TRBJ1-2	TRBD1	TGTGCCAGCAGCTCCGGGACAGGGTTGTACTATGGCTACACCTTC	CASSSGTGLYYGYTF
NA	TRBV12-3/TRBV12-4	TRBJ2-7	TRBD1	TGTGCCAGCAGCCGGGGACAGGCCTACGAGCAGTACTTC	CASSRGQAYEQYF
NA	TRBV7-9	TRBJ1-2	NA	TGTGCCAGCAGCCCCCGGACAGATACTAACTATGGCTACACCTTC	CASSPRTDTNYGYTF
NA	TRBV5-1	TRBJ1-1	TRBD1	TGCGCCAGCAGCTTTAAACAGGGGATTGGGTACACTGAAGCTTTCTTT	CASSFKQGIGYTEAFF
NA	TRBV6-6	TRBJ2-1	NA	TGTGCCAGCAAGGTTGGGGGGAATTACAATGAGCAGTTCTTC	CASKVGGNYNEQFF
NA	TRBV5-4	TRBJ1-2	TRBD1	TGTGCCAGCAGCTTGGCCTTGGGACAGGGGGCCCTAAGATATGGCTACACCTTC	CASSLALGQGALRYGYTF
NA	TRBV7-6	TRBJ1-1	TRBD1	TGTGCCAGCAGCTCGAGACAGGGGGACACTGAAGCTTTCTTT	CASSSRQGDTEAFF
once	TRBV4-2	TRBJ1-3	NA	TGTGCCAGCAGCCAAGATTTGGGGGCCTCTGGAAACACCATATATTTT	CASSQDLGASGNTIYF
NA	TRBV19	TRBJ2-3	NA	TGTGCCAGTAATGGCGGGGACTCTAGCACAGATACGCAGTATTTT	CASNGGDSSTDTQYF
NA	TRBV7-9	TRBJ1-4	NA	TGTGCCAGCAGCTTACGGGAAGAAGGTGAAAAACTGTTTTTT	CASSLREEGEKLFF
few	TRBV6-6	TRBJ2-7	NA	TGTGCCAGCAGCTTCCGGGGAGGCTCCTACGAGCAGTACTTC	CASSFRGGSYEQYF
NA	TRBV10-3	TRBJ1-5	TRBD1	TGTGCCATCAGCCGACAGGGTAGCAATCAGCCCCAGCATTTT	CAISRQGSNQPQHF
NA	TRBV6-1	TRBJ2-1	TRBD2	TGTGCCAGCAGTGAGACTAGCGGGGGGTTTAGCTCCTACAATGAGCAGTTCTTC	CASSETSGGFSSYNEQFF
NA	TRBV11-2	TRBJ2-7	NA	TGTGCCAGCAGCGTATCTTACTACGAGCAGTACTTC	CASSVSYYEQYF
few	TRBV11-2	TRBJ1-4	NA	TGTGCCAGCAGCCGGGGTAATGGGAATGAAAAACTGTTTTTT	CASSRGNGNEKLFF
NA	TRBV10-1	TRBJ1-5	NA	TGCGCCAGCAGCACAAGGGAGGTTTATCAGCCCCAGCATTTT	CASSTREVYQPQHF
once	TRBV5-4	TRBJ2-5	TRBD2	TGTGCCAGCAGCTTGGGAGCGGGGGGTCGAGAGACCCAGTACTTC	CASSLGAGGRETQYF
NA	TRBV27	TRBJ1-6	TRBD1	TGTGCCAGCAGCCCATCGTGGGCCGGGACAGGGGGATCACCCCTCCACTTT	CASSPSWAGTGGSPLHF
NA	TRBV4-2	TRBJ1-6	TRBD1	TGTGCCAGCAGCCCTGGGACAGTCTATAATTCACCCCTCCACTTT	CASSPGTVYNSPLHF
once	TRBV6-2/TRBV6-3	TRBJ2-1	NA	TGTGCCAGCAGTTACTCTGGCGGGGTCTCCTACAATGAGCAGTTCTTC	CASSYSGGVSYNEQFF